The 24 T cell receptor beta chains below come from one sample, sequenced in a study of technical replicates of blood from a handful of donors. The method was immunoSEQ multiplex PCR; TCRdb's version includes in-frame clones alone and lacks a portion of them. Here the sample spans about 94,000 clones, 90% to 96% being singletons. Sequencing was carried out using T cells isolated from PBMCs. The receptors were gathered from a human donor in good health.

This clone was seen just once. This sequence joins TRBV5-1 and TRBJ2-7, with 11 nucleotides matching TRBD2. This CDR3 contains 16 residues. J gave up 0 bases and V 3 bases, and 5 bases lay outside the gene matches. CDR1 and CDR2 from the germline V gene are SGHRS and YFSETQ. Here the CDR3 DNA reads TGCGCCAGCAGCTGGGCCACTAGCGGGAGCTCCTACGAGCAGTACTTC. Its protein is CASSWATSGSSYEQYF.

The J gene is TRBJ2-3, the V gene TRBV5-5; tentative D call: TRBD1 (7 bases). With 3 bases removed from V and 6 bases from J, the gap between germline ends came to 17 bases. CDR1 is SGHKS, CDR2 YYEKEE, per germline (reference sequence). This CDR3 comprises 15 residues. In DNA, the CDR3 is TGTGCCAGCAGCTACACAGGCAGGGGGGTGGATACGCAGTATTTT. Translating gives CASSYTGRGVDTQYF.

This clone was counted a single time. V is TRBV5-5 and J is TRBJ1-1; D perhaps matches TRBD1 (5 bases). Trimming cost V 4 bases and J 7 bases, with 8 bases left between them. The CDR3 extends over 11 amino acids. Looked up from germline, CDR1 is SGHKS and CDR2 is YYEKEE (reference sequence). CDR3 loop: CASSVGLEAFF. The CDR3 DNA is TGTGCCAGCAGCGTGGGACTTGAAGCTTTCTTT.

The chain couples TRBV11-3 to TRBJ1-2, with 7 bases identical to TRBD1. Losses at the gene ends were 5 bases for V and 8 bases for J; bases not matched to a gene: 5. Germline V gene data show CDR1 as SGHNT and CDR2 as YENEEA. The CDR3 extends over 12 amino acids. The CDR3 here is CASSIGTDGYTF. The CDR3 DNA is TGTGCCAGCAGCATCGGGACAGACGGCTACACCTTC.

This clone appeared a single time. The rearrangement uses TRBV7-6 and TRBJ2-3, with 10 bases lining up with TRBD2. The V and J ends lost 1 base and 4 bases, in that order; junction bases with no gene match: 8. The V gene's germline CDR1 is SGHVS and CDR2 FNYEAQ. This CDR3 spans 17 amino acids. CDR3 residues: CASSLGLAGDTADTQYF. The CDR3 region has the DNA TGTGCCAGCAGCTTAGGCCTAGCGGGAGATACGGCAGATACGCAGTATTTT.

The CDR3 loop reads CAWSLGNTEAFF. The DNA for the CDR3 is TGTGCCTGGTCCCTCGGGAACACTGAAGCTTTCTTT. The V call is TRBV30, the J call TRBJ1-1; D remains unclear. The ends were cut back, 5 bases at V and 1 base at J, with 8 bases in the middle. Germline CDR1 reads GTSNPN; CDR2 reads SVGIG (reference sequence). CDR3 length: 12 residues.

V and J are TRBV7-9 and TRBJ2-7; 11 nucleotides line up with TRBD2. The CDR3 runs to 15 residues. Germline CDR1 is SEHNR and CDR2 is FQNEAQ (reference sequence). Trimming took 4 bases from V and 7 from J; bases not matched to a gene: 9. The chain's CDR3 is CASSSLAGGPEEQYF. As DNA, the CDR3 is TGTGCCAGCAGCTCTTTAGCGGGAGGGCCTGAGGAGCAGTACTTC. The complete variable domain, with remaining parts taken from reference TRBV7-9 and TRBJ2-7, reads DTGVSQNPRHKITKRGQNVTFRCDPISEHNRLYWYRQTLGQGPEFLTYFQNEAQLEKSRLLSDRFSAERPKGSFSTLEIQRTEQGDSAMYLCASSSLAGGPEEQYFGPGTRLTVT.

The rearrangement joins TRBV4-2 to TRBJ2-3; D call uncertain. Germline CDR1 is LGHNA and CDR2 is YNFKEQ. The length of the CDR3 is 16 residues. Between the trimmed V and J ends, which lost 1 base and 2 bases, there was a span of 13 bases. The CDR3 region has the DNA TGTGCCAGCAGCCAAGCATCCGGGTCTCACACAGATACGCAGTATTTT. Its translation: CASSQASGSHTDTQYF.

The CDR3 DNA sequence: TGTGCCAGCAGCTTGGGGGAAAGCGGCTACGAGCAGTACTTC. Translation gives CASSLGESGYEQYF. The rearrangement links TRBV5-6 to TRBJ2-7; D is perhaps TRBD2 (5 bases). V lost 0 bases and J 3 bases, leaving 10 bases between the germline ends. This CDR3 is 14 amino acids long. Germline V lookup: CDR1 SGHDT, CDR2 YYEEEE.

This clone was seen a single time. The V and J genes are TRBV19 and TRBJ1-1; possible D gene TRBD1, 5 bases. Trimming removed 3 bases at V and 5 bases at J, with 22 bases between. The CDR3 loop spans 17 amino acids. Germline V gene sequence: CDR1 LNHDA, CDR2 SQIVND (reference sequence). CDR3: CASSIVFVRTYQTEAFF. In DNA, the CDR3 is TGTGCCAGTAGTATCGTTTTTGTCCGGACATACCAGACTGAAGCTTTCTTT.

The chain links TRBV7-8 to TRBJ1-1, with 10 bases lining up with TRBD1. The CDR3 consists of 16 residues. Trimming cost V 5 bases and J 4 bases; bases outside gene matches: 10. The germline V gene encodes CDR1 SGHVS and CDR2 FQNEAQ. DNA for the CDR3: TGTGCCAGCAGCCCCGGCCCCGGGACAGGGGTCACTGAAGCTTTCTTT. It translates to CASSPGPGTGVTEAFF.

The J gene is TRBJ2-2, the V gene TRBV19, with 8 bases aligning to TRBD1. Per the germline V gene, CDR1 is LNHDA and CDR2 is SQIVND (reference sequence). V gave up 6 bases and J gave up 7 bases; unmatched junction bases: 10. This CDR3 contains 15 residues. The CDR3 reads CASRILTGGRGELFF. CDR3 nucleotides: TGTGCCAGTAGAATCCTAACAGGGGGTCGCGGGGAGCTGTTTTTT. The variable domain in full, with the rest retrieved from reference TRBV19 and TRBJ2-2, is DGGITQSPKYLFRKEGQNVTLSCEQNLNHDAMYWYRQDPGQGLRLIYYSQIVNDFQKGDIAEGYSVSREKKESFPLTVTSAQKNPTAFYLCASRILTGGRGELFFGEGSRLTVL.

This chain links TRBV5-1 with TRBJ1-1, with 7 nucleotides matching TRBD1. The CDR3 consists of 15 residues. Germline CDR1 is SGHRS and CDR2 is YFSETQ. The ends lost 4 bases at V and 5 bases at J; junction bases unmatched: 11. CDR3 in amino acids: CASSTQGVEWTEAFF. DNA of the CDR3: TGCGCCAGCAGCACTCAGGGGGTGGAATGGACTGAAGCTTTCTTT.

The chain is built from TRBV28 and TRBJ2-1, with TRBD2 identical over 7 bases. The length of the CDR3 is 17 residues. CDR1 is MDHEN, CDR2 SYDVKM, per germline. V gave up 7 bases and J gave up 5 bases; unmatched junction bases: 17. CDR3 region: CASNTPGLTDVDNEQFF. DNA for the CDR3: TGTGCCAGCAACACCCCGGGACTAACAGACGTAGACAATGAGCAGTTCTTC.

The V and J genes are TRBV6-5 and TRBJ1-2; D possibly corresponds to TRBD1 (5 bases). The CDR3 totals 13 residues. The germline V and J ends were trimmed by 5 bases and 4 bases, with 11 bases remaining between them. Germline CDR1 and CDR2: MNHEY and SVGAGI. The CDR3 coding sequence is TGTGCCAGCAGTACTGAGGGACTCTATGGCTACACCTTC. It is translated as CASSTEGLYGYTF.

V gene TRBV30 combines with J gene TRBJ1-2, with 7 positions matching TRBD1. The CDR3 sequence is 15 residues long. Germline values: CDR1 GTSNPN, CDR2 SVGIG (reference sequence). V trimming: 2 bases; J trimming: 3 bases; junction bases outside the gene matches: 9. This CDR3 is CAWSRQGGWDYGYTF. In DNA form, the CDR3 reads TGTGCCTGGAGTCGACAGGGTGGCTGGGACTATGGCTACACCTTC. Full variable domain (remainder filled in from reference TRBV30 and TRBJ1-2): SQTIHQWPATLVQPVGSPLSLECTVEGTSNPNLYWYRQAAGRGLQLLFYSVGIGQISSEVPQNLSASRPQDRQFILSSKKLLLSDSGFYLCAWSRQGGWDYGYTFGSGTRLTVV.

The chain carries TRBV16 and TRBJ1-3; D is possibly TRBD1 (6 bases). The CDR3 has 19 residues. Germline CDR1 KGHSY, CDR2 FQNENV. The V and J ends lost 2 bases and 0 bases respectively, with 20 bases between them. The CDR3 region is CASSQPGGKETGSGNTIYF. Written as DNA, the CDR3 is TGTGCCAGCAGCCAACCAGGTGGAAAAGAGACAGGCTCTGGAAACACCATATATTTT.

This clone was picked up one time. CDR3 in amino acids: CASSASRDRPGQPQHF. The CDR3 DNA sequence: TGTGCCAGCAGTGCGTCCCGGGACAGGCCAGGACAGCCCCAGCATTTT. The chain carries TRBV2 and TRBJ1-5, with TRBD1 identical over 8 bases. V lost 4 bases and J lost 7; bases outside the gene matches: 12. The CDR3 contains 16 residues. Germline lookup yields CDR1 SNHLY and CDR2 FYNNEI. The full variable domain, with the rest looked up from reference TRBV2 and TRBJ1-5, is EPEVTQTPSHQVTQMGQEVILRCVPISNHLYFYWYRQILGQKVEFLVSFYNNEISEKSEIFDDQFSVERPDGSNFTLKIRSTKLEDSAMYFCASSASRDRPGQPQHFGDGTRLSIL.

The rearrangement joins TRBV27 to TRBJ2-1; the D gene is possibly TRBD2 (5 bases). V was clipped by 2 bases and J by 7 bases, with 6 bases between them. Per germline, CDR1 MNHEY and CDR2 SMNVEV (reference sequence). The CDR3 extends over 12 amino acids. CDR3 in amino acids: CASSLGSNEQFF. DNA of the CDR3: TGTGCCAGCAGTTTAGGGAGTAATGAGCAGTTCTTC.

The rearrangement links TRBV30 to TRBJ2-2, with a possible D match to TRBD1 (5 bases). The CDR3 spans 14 residues. V was shortened by 5 bases and J by 0 bases, with 10 bases between the two germline ends. Germline V gene data show CDR1 as GTSNPN and CDR2 as SVGIG (reference sequence). The CDR3 DNA reads TGTGCCTGGGACAGACTCGCGAACACCGGGGAGCTGTTTTTT. This sequence encodes CAWDRLANTGELFF.

The rearrangement uses TRBV27 and TRBJ1-6, with D perhaps TRBD1 (6 bases). The CDR3 covers 14 residues. V shed 4 bases and J shed 9 bases, with 13 bases lying between them. Germline-derived CDR1 and CDR2 are MNHEY and SMNVEV (reference sequence). The CDR3 spells CASSSVTGSSPLHF. Here the CDR3 DNA reads TGTGCCAGCAGTTCGGTTACAGGGAGTTCACCCCTCCACTTT.

The sample holds one count of this clone. The chain carries TRBV5-1 and TRBJ1-1; D call uncertain. The germline V gene has CDR1 SGHRS and CDR2 YFSETQ. The CDR3 spans 12 residues. The V gene lost 3 bases and the J gene lost 1 base, with 4 bases spanning the gap. The CDR3 reads CASSSGNTEAFF. CDR3 nucleotides: TGCGCCAGCAGCTCCGGGAACACTGAAGCTTTCTTT.

V and J are TRBV7-2 and TRBJ1-1, with TRBD1 as a possible D gene (6 bases). The CDR3 spans 14 residues. With 5 bases removed from V and 7 bases from J, the gap between germline ends came to 17 bases. Germline CDR1 SGHTA, CDR2 FQGNSA. In DNA form, the CDR3 reads TGTGCCAGCAGCACCCCGGCCAGGGGAAATGAAGCTTTCTTT. This codes for CASSTPARGNEAFF.

Here the CDR3 reads CASSPKLDAGETQYF. CDR3 coding DNA: TGCGCCAGCAGCCCAAAATTGGACGCGGGAGAGACCCAGTACTTC. The chain links TRBV5-1 to TRBJ2-5; a possible D gene is TRBD2 (5 bases). This CDR3 region has 15 residues. In germline, CDR1 is SGHRS, CDR2 YFSETQ. The V and J ends lost 4 bases and 4 bases respectively, with 17 bases between them. The full variable domain, its missing parts supplied by reference TRBV5-1 and TRBJ2-5, is KAGVTQTPRYLIKTRGQQVTLSCSPISGHRSVSWYQQTPGQGLQFLFEYFSETQRNKGNFPGRFSGRQFSNSRSEMNVSTLELGDSALYLCASSPKLDAGETQYFGPGTRLLVL.